Detailed here is one T cell receptor (beta chain). Its antigen is undetermined. 60 Vbeta and 13 Jbeta primers were used in PCR. Assay: immunoSEQ multiplex PCR; the TCRdb copy retains only in-frame clones and omits some. The sample holds 90,000 to 120,000 clones; about 81% are singletons and the top ten take about 2.5%. This sample stems from a study of cytomegalovirus exposure and HLA in healthy donors. Study-wide results and limits: Donors were assumed by presence/absence analyses to have roughly uniform sequencing depth. The classifier was said to identify cytomegalovirus status with high specificity and sensitivity.

The CDR3 loop spans 14 amino acids. Trimming pared 2 bases from V and 0 bases from J, leaving 7 bases between. Germline V CDR1 and CDR2: SGHNT, YYREEE (reference sequence). The sample consisted of PBMCs. This clonotype was obtained from a man aged 25-45 years in good health and CMV-seropositive. V and J are TRBV5-4 and TRBJ2-3; no clear D. CDR3 sequence (DNA): TGTGCCAGCAGCTTCCGAGGAAGCACAGATACGCAGTATTTT. As protein: CASSFRGSTDTQYF.